This T cell receptor beta chain was documented in a study of blood T cell repertoires in COVID-19. Across the whole study: Some COVID-19 samples were acute and others convalescent; all came from the United States, Italy and Spain. PBMCs, B-cell-depleted T cells, or T cells provided the cDNA or gDNA that made up the material.

Methods used by the authors: Amplification of reference gene primers was used by the study to estimate nucleated cell counts. The protocol was immunoSEQ multiplex PCR, while the TCRdb copy is restricted to in-frame clones and leaves out a portion. V, J and clone size derive from that table, while D and trimming were established from the DNA sequence. This table holds 650,000 to 800,000 clones, over 80% found once. The trim removed 6 bases at V and 4 bases at J, leaving 9 bases unmatched. CDR1 is LGHDT, CDR2 YNNKEL, per germline (reference sequence). The CDR3 consists of 15 residues. The rearrangement joins TRBV3-1 (or the pseudogene TRBV3-2) to TRBJ1-1; TRBD1 matches at 9 bases. This receptor was taken from a woman aged 18-35 years with acute or convalescent COVID-19. Specimen: peripheral blood. As DNA, the CDR3 is TGTGCCAGCAGGTCACAGGGGGCGCGTTCCACTGAAGCTTTCTTT. It encodes CASRSQGARSTEAFF.